These 7 T cell receptor beta chains were sequenced from one sample in a study of T cell responses to AZD1222 COVID-19 vaccine. Sequencing used immunoSEQ multiplex PCR; TCRdb keeps in-frame clones, though not all of them. This sample has 130,000 to 150,000 clones, with over 85% found just once. The source was peripheral blood, collected on day 0 of AZD1222 vaccination. These receptors all come from an adult in good health.

The rearrangement joins TRBV30 to TRBJ2-7; D possibly corresponds to TRBD1 (5 bases). V was cut by 0 bases and J by 3 bases, with 9 bases left in between. The CDR3 length is 13 residues. Germline V gene lookup returns CDR1 GTSNPN and CDR2 SVGIG (reference sequence). This CDR3 reads CAWSVQVGYEQYF. DNA for the CDR3: TGTGCCTGGAGTGTACAGGTCGGCTACGAGCAGTACTTC.

The chain couples TRBV5-1 to TRBJ1-5; D uncertain. The CDR3 runs to 17 residues. Trimming removed 0 bases from V and 0 bases from J, with 13 bases in between. The germline V gene encodes CDR1 SGHRS and CDR2 YFSETQ. CDR3 amino acids: CASSLGSADYSNQPQHF. The CDR3 coding sequence is TGCGCCAGCAGCTTGGGATCGGCAGATTATAGCAATCAGCCCCAGCATTTT.

The chain joins TRBV5-6 to TRBJ2-1; TRBD2 aligns across 10 bases. Germline assignment: CDR1 SGHDT and CDR2 YYEEEE. The CDR3 is 17 amino acids. J was trimmed by 8 bases and V by 4 bases; bases with no gene match: 15. The CDR3 reads CASSQGGLAGVIDEQFF. CDR3 sequence (DNA): TGTGCCAGCAGCCAAGGTGGTCTAGCGGGAGTAATCGATGAGCAGTTCTTC.

This chain connects TRBV2 to TRBJ1-1; 9 bases are a match to TRBD1. The CDR3 runs 14 residues. Trimming removed 7 bases from V and 5 bases from J; junction bases left unmatched: 8. CDR1 is SNHLY and CDR2 is FYNNEI in the germline V gene. The CDR3 nucleotides read TGTGCCAGCAAACCCTCGGACAGGGGAACTGAAGCTTTCTTT. Translating it yields CASKPSDRGTEAFF.

J is TRBJ1-3 and V is TRBV7-2; the match to TRBD1 covers 9 bases. Germline V lookup: CDR1 SGHTA, CDR2 FQGNSA. CDR3 length: 16 amino acids. With V trimmed by 4 bases and J by 1 base, 5 bases remained unmatched. CDR3 DNA sequence: TGTGCCAGCAGCTCAACGACAGGGGGTTCTGGAAACACCATATATTTT. Encoded protein: CASSSTTGGSGNTIYF. The complete variable domain, with remaining parts taken from reference TRBV7-2 and TRBJ1-3, reads GAGVSQSPSNKVTEKGKDVELRCDPISGHTALYWYRQSLGQGLEFLIYFQGNSAPDKSGLPSDRFSAERTGGSVSTLTIQRTQQEDSAVYLCASSSTTGGSGNTIYFGEGSWLTVV.

The chain is built from TRBV5-1 and TRBJ2-7; possibly TRBD1 for D (6 bases). The CDR3 is 14 residues long. Germline V gene data show CDR1 as SGHRS and CDR2 as YFSETQ. The germline V and J ends were trimmed by 4 bases and 3 bases, with 14 bases remaining between them. As DNA, the CDR3 is TGCGCCAGCAGCCCTCGAGTGGACAGCTACGAGCAGTACTTC. Its translation is CASSPRVDSYEQYF.

The CDR3 loop reads CASSPSPSPHTQYF. The CDR3 DNA follows: TGTGCCAGCAGCCCGAGCCCCAGCCCCCATACGCAGTATTTT. The chain employs TRBV9 and TRBJ2-3, with no clear D. Germline-derived CDR1 and CDR2 are SGDLS and YYNGEE. The CDR3 has 14 amino acids. The germline V and J ends were trimmed by 4 bases and 7 bases, with 16 bases remaining between them.